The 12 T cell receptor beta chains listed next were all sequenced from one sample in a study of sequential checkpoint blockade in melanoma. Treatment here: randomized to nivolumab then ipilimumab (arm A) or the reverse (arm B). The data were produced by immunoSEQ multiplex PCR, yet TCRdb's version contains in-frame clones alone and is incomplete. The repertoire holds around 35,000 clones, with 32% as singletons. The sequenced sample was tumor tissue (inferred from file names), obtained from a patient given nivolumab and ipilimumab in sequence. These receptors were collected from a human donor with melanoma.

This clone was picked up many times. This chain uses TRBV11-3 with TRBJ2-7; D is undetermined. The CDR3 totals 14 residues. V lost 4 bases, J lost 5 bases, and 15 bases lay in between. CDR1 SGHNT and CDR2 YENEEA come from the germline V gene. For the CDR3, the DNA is TGTGCCAGCAGCTGGAGTTTGGGTGGGGACGAGCAGTACTTC. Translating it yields CASSWSLGGDEQYF.

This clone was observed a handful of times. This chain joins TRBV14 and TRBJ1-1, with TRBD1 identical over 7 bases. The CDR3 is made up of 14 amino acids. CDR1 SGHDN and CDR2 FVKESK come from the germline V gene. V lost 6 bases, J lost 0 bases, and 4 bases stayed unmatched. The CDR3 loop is CASRPTGMNTEAFF. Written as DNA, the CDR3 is TGTGCCAGCAGACCGACAGGGATGAACACTGAAGCTTTCTTT.

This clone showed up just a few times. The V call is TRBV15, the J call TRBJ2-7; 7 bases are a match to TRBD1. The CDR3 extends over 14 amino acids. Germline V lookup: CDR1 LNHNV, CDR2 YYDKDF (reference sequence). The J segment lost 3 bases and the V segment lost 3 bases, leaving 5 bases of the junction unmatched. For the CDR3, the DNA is TGTGCCACCAGCAGCCGACAGGGTCACTACGAGCAGTACTTC. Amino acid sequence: CATSSRQGHYEQYF.

The CDR3 here is CASSAPGQGGDQPQHF. The CDR3 nucleotides read TGTGCCAGTAGTGCACCGGGACAGGGAGGGGACCAGCCCCAGCATTTT. This chain links TRBV19 with TRBJ1-5; 9 bases match TRBD1. V trimming: 5 bases; J trimming: 7 bases; junction bases outside the gene matches: 12. The CDR3 is 16 residues long. Germline CDR1 reads LNHDA; CDR2 reads SQIVND (reference sequence).

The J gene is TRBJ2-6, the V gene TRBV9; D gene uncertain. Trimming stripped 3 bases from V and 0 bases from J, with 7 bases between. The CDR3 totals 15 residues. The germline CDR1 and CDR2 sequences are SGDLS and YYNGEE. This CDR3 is CASSAQLSGANVLTF. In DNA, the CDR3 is TGTGCCAGCAGCGCCCAACTCTCTGGGGCCAACGTCCTGACTTTC.

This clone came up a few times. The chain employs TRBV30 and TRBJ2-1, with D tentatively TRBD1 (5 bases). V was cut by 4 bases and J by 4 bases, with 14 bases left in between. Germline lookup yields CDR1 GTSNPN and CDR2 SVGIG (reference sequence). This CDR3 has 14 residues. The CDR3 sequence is CAWTPGNTYNEQFF. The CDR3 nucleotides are TGTGCCTGGACCCCAGGGAATACTTACAATGAGCAGTTCTTC.

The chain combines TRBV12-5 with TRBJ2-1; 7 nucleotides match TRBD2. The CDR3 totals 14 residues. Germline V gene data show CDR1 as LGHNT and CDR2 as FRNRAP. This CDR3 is CASFGLVSYNEQFF. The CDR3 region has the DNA TGTGCCAGCTTTGGACTAGTCTCTTACAATGAGCAGTTCTTC.

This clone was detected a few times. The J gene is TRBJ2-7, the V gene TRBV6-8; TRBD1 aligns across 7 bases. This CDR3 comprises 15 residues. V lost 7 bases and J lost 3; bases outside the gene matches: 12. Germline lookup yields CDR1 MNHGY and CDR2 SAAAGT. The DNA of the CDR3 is TGTGCCAGCAACGGACTGACAGGGTTTCGCTACGAGCAGTACTTC. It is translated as CASNGLTGFRYEQYF.

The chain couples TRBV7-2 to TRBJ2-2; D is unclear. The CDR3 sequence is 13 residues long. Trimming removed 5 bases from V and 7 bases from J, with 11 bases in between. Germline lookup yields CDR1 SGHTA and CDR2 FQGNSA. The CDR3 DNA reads TGTGCCAGCAGCCCCGGACCGTACGGGGAGCTGTTTTTT. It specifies CASSPGPYGELFF.

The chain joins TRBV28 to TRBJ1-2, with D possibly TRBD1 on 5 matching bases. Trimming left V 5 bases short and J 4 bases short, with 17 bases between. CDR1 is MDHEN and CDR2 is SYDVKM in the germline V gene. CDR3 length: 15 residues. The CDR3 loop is CASSPRTLGLYGYTF. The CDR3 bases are TGTGCCAGCAGTCCACGGACACTTGGGCTCTATGGCTACACCTTC.

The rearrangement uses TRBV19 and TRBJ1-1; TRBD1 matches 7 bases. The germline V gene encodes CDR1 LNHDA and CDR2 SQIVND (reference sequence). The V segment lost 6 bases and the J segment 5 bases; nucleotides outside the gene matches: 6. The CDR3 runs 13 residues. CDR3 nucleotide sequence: TGTGCCAGTAGCAACAGGGGTAAGACTGAAGCTTTCTTT. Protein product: CASSNRGKTEAFF. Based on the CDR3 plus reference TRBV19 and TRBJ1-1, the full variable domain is DGGITQSPKYLFRKEGQNVTLSCEQNLNHDAMYWYRQDPGQGLRLIYYSQIVNDFQKGDIAEGYSVSREKKESFPLTVTSAQKNPTAFYLCASSNRGKTEAFFGQGTRLTVV.

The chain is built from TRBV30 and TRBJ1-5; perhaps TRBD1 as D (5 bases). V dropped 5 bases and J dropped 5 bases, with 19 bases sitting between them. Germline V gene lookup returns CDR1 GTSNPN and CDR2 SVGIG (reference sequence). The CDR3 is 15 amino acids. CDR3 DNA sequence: TGTGCCTGGGGTTTCGGGGCCCTAGGGGATCAGCCCCAGCATTTT. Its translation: CAWGFGALGDQPQHF.